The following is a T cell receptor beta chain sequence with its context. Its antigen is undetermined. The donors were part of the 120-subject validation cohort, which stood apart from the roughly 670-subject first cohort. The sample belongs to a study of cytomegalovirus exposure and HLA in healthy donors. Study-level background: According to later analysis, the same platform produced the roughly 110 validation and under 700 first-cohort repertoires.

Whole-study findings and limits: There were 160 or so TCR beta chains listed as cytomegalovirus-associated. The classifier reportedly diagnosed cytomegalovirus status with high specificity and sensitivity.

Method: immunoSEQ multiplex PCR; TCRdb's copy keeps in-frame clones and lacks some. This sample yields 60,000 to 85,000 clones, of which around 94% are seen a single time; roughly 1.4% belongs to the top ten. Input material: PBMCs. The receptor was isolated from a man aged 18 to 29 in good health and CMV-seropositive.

CDR3 DNA: TGCGCCAGCAGCTTCGGAAAAGGGGACACCGGGGAGCTGTTTTTT. Residues: CASSFGKGDTGELFF. The rearrangement uses TRBV5-1 and TRBJ2-2, with D possibly being TRBD1 (5 bases). The V gene lost 2 bases and the J gene lost 3 bases, with 11 bases spanning the gap. The CDR3 runs 15 residues. Germline V CDR1 and CDR2: SGHRS, YFSETQ.